These T cell receptor beta chains were read from a single sample in a study of cytotoxic CD8 clonotypes in ibrutinib-treated CLL. Produced via immunoSEQ multiplex PCR; TCRdb's table is partial and in-frame only. The repertoire consists of hundreds of thousands of clones, with 60% to 75% occurring once and the leading ten covering approximately 15%. Sample: PBMCs, taken after 24 months of ibrutinib treatment. The receptor set was obtained from a human donor with chronic lymphocytic leukemia. The CDR3 runs from the conserved cysteine through the conserved F or W. The D gene is left open where the match is weak. Expanded clones get a size class; other rows say once, few or many, or leave the size out.

NA	TRBJ2-7	NA	TRBV7-2	TGTGCCAGCAGCCAACGCCCGTACTCCTACGAGCAGTACTTC	CASSQRPYSYEQYF
NA	TRBJ2-7	TRBD1	TRBV28	TGTGCCAGCAGGCTTCAAGACAGGGAACCGCCCGGAGCATACGAGCAGTACTTC	CASRLQDREPPGAYEQYF
NA	TRBJ2-1	TRBD2	TRBV7-3	TGTGCCAGCAGCACGGGGTCTACTAGCGTTCAGCAGTTCTTC	CASSTGSTSVQQFF
NA	TRBJ2-5	NA	TRBV10-3	TGTGCCATCAGTGAGTCGTTGCAGAGGCAAGAGACCCAGTACTTC	CAISESLQRQETQYF
NA	TRBJ2-3	TRBD2	TRBV10-3	TGTGCCATCAGTGAGTCTCAGCGGGAGGGCTCGGATACGCAGTATTTT	CAISESQREGSDTQYF
NA	TRBJ2-1	TRBD2	TRBV7-3	TGTGCCAGCAGCCTCCAGCCTAGCGGGAATGATGAGCAGTTCTTC	CASSLQPSGNDEQFF
NA	TRBJ2-6	TRBD1	TRBV28	TGTGCCAGCAGTTTATTTGGGGGACAGGGGGCCTCTGGGGCCAACGTCCTGACTTTC	CASSLFGGQGASGANVLTF
NA	TRBJ1-2	NA	TRBV7-2	TGTGCCAGCAGCTTAGGTCCGGACTATGGCTACACCTTC	CASSLGPDYGYTF
NA	TRBJ2-5	TRBD2	TRBV6-5	TGTGCCAGCAGTTACTCGTGGTCGGGAGGGCAAGAGACCCAGTACTTC	CASSYSWSGGQETQYF
NA	TRBJ2-1	TRBD1	TRBV7-9	TGTGCCAGCACCCAACAGGGGTTTCGCAATGAGCAGTTCTTC	CASTQQGFRNEQFF
NA	TRBJ2-7	TRBD2	TRBV5-1	TGCGCCAGCAGCACCAAGGGAGGGACTAGCGTAGGGGAGCAGTACTTC	CASSTKGGTSVGEQYF
NA	TRBJ2-5	NA	TRBV20-1	TGCAGTGCTAGGGAAAGCGAGACCCAGTACTTC	CSARESETQYF
NA	TRBJ1-1	NA	TRBV4-3	TGCGCCAGCAGCCAGGACGTGAACACTGAAGCTTTCTTT	CASSQDVNTEAFF
NA	TRBJ1-6	NA	TRBV15	TGTGCCACCAGCAGAGCAGAGGCTCCTTTCTCCTATAATTCACCCCTCCACTTT	CATSRAEAPFSYNSPLHF
many	TRBJ2-1	NA	TRBV5-5	TGTGCCAGCAGCTTCTCCGGGACTCAAAAAGGGCAGTTCTTC	CASSFSGTQKGQFF
NA	TRBJ2-1	NA	TRBV7-3	TGTGCCAGCAGCTTAATGTCCGGAGGGCAAGGGAATGAGCAGTTCTTC	CASSLMSGGQGNEQFF
NA	TRBJ2-1	NA	TRBV10-3	TGTGCCATCGGTACAGACCTCTACAATGAGCAGTTCTTC	CAIGTDLYNEQFF
NA	TRBJ2-1	TRBD2	TRBV19	TGTGCCAGTAGTCGGACTAGCGGGAGTCTCGATGAGCAGTTCTTC	CASSRTSGSLDEQFF
NA	TRBJ2-4	TRBD1	TRBV28	TGTGCCAGCAGCTTACCACCAGGGGGCCTAGCCAAAAACATTCAGTACTTC	CASSLPPGGLAKNIQYF
NA	TRBJ2-1	NA	TRBV7-2	TGTGCCAGCAGCCCGGGACCTCTCCCCTACAATGAGCAGTTCTTC	CASSPGPLPYNEQFF
few	TRBJ2-3	NA	TRBV7-9	TGTGCCAGCAGCTTGGGCGCGGCGGGTAAAAAGGCAGATACGCAGTATTTT	CASSLGAAGKKADTQYF
NA	TRBJ2-3	NA	TRBV7-3	TGTGCCAGCAGCTTTCTTGGCGGGGGCGGGCCAGATACGCAGTATTTT	CASSFLGGGGPDTQYF
NA	TRBJ2-3	NA	TRBV4-2	TGTGCCAGCAGCCAGACTATGGGAGCATGGGATGCAGATACGCAGTATTTT	CASSQTMGAWDADTQYF
NA	TRBJ2-1	NA	TRBV6-5	TGTGCCAGCAGTTACCGCTCTACCTCCTACAATGAGCAGTTCTTC	CASSYRSTSYNEQFF
NA	TRBJ2-7	TRBD1	TRBV9	TGTGCCAGCAGCCTGGGACAGGGCGAGTACGAGCAGTACTTC	CASSLGQGEYEQYF
NA	TRBJ2-5	NA	TRBV18	TGTGCCAGCTCACTTCTCCAGGCTGGTGGGGAGACCCAGTACTTC	CASSLLQAGGETQYF
NA	TRBJ2-7	NA	TRBV13	TGTGCCAGCAGCATCCAAACCTACGAGCAGTACTTC	CASSIQTYEQYF
NA	TRBJ2-1	NA	TRBV2	TGTGCCAGCAGGGGCGGGATCCCCTACAATGAGCAGTTCTTC	CASRGGIPYNEQFF
NA	TRBJ1-2	TRBD1	TRBV6-4	TGTGCCAGCAGTGACACCCGGGACAGGGGAGGTGGTGGCTACACCTTC	CASSDTRDRGGGGYTF